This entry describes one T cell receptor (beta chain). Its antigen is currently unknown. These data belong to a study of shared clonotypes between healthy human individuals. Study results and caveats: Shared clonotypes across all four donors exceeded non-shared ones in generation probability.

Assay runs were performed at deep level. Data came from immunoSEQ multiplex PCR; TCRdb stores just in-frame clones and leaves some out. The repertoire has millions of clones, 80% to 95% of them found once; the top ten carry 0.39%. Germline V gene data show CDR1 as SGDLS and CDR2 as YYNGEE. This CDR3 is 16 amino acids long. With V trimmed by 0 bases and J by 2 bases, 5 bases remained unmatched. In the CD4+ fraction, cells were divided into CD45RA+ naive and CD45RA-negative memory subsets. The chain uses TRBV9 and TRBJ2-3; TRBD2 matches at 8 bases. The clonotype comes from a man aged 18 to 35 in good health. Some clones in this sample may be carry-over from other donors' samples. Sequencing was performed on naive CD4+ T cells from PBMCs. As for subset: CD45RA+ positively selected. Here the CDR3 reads CASSVVGTSHTDTQYF. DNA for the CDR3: TGTGCCAGCAGCGTAGTCGGGACTAGTCACACAGATACGCAGTATTTT.